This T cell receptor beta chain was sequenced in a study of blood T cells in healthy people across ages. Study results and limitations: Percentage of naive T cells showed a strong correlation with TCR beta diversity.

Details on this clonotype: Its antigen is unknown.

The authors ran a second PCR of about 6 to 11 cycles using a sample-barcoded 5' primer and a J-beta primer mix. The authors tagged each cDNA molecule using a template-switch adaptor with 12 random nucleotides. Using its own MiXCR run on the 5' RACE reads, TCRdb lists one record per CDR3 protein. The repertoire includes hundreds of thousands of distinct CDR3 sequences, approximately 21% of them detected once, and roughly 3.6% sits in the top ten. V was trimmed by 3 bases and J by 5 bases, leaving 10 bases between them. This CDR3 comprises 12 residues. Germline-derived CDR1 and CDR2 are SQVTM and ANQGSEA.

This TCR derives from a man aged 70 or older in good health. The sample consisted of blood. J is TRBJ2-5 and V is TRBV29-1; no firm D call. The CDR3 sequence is CSVDIGWETQYF. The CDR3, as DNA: TGCAGCGTTGATATCGGGTGGGAGACCCAGTACTTC.